This entry concerns a single T cell receptor (beta chain). Repertoires were generated with immunoSEQ multiplex PCR, while TCRdb's copy carries only in-frame clones and drops some. The profile covers about 130,000 clones, with 80% to 90% appearing a single time and approximately 5.4% taken by the ten largest. The sample is drawn from a study of T cell responses to AZD1222 COVID-19 vaccine. Sequencing was performed on peripheral blood, taken on day 0 of AZD1222 vaccination. This receptor was identified in an adult in good health.

The CDR3 DNA reads as TGTGCCAGCAGTGAGACTGGGACAGGGAGCGAAAAACTGTTTTTT. It encodes CASSETGTGSEKLFF. The V call is TRBV2, the J call TRBJ1-4; 9 nucleotides agree with TRBD1. With 3 bases clipped from V and 8 bases from J, the junction kept 7 bases outside the gene matches. Per germline, CDR1 SNHLY and CDR2 FYNNEI. This CDR3 contains 15 residues.